One and the same sample provided the 3 T cell receptor beta chains below, sequenced in a study of cytomegalovirus exposure and HLA in healthy donors. The PCR was carried out with 60 Vbeta primers and 13 Jbeta primers. Using immunoSEQ multiplex PCR, the repertoire was profiled, and TCRdb retains in-frame clones only, with some absent. The table lists hundreds of thousands of clones, about 75% of them singletons. The material sequenced was PBMCs. The receptor set was obtained from a woman under 40 in good health and CMV-seronegative.

The genes are TRBV7-9 and TRBJ2-1, with a tentative D call TRBD2 (5 bases). The V end was cut by 8 bases, the J end by 10 bases, with 12 bases between. This CDR3 region has 11 residues. Germline CDR1 SEHNR, CDR2 FQNEAQ (reference sequence). The CDR3 loop reads CASVKGVEQFF. CDR3 nucleotide sequence: TGTGCCAGCGTCAAGGGAGTCGAGCAGTTCTTC.

This clone is a singleton in its sample. V is TRBV9 and J is TRBJ1-2, with 9 nucleotides matching TRBD1. Per the germline V gene, CDR1 is SGDLS and CDR2 is YYNGEE. The CDR3 has 16 amino acids. The V and J ends lost 4 bases and 7 bases, in that order; junction bases with no gene match: 14. Here the CDR3 DNA reads TGTGCCAGCAGCTCTTCCGGGACAGGGCGATACGGTGGCTACACCTTC. Protein product: CASSSSGTGRYGGYTF. Full variable domain (outside the CDR3, taken from reference TRBV9 and TRBJ1-2): DSGVTQTPKHLITATGQRVTLRCSPRSGDLSVYWYQQSLDQGLQFLIQYYNGEERAKGNILERFSAQQFPDLHSELNLSSLELGDSALYFCASSSSGTGRYGGYTFGSGTRLTVV.

V usage is TRBV5-4 and J usage is TRBJ2-5; 10 bases are shared with TRBD2. The end of the DNA aligns better with TRBJ2-7, so the J call may be wrong. The germline CDR1 and CDR2 sequences are SGHNT and YYREEE (reference sequence). The CDR3 contains 15 residues. The CDR3 sequence is CASSGWTSGSYEQYF. CDR3 DNA: TGTGCCAGCAGCGGGTGGACTAGCGGCTCCTACGAGCAGTACTTC.